The sequence of this TCR beta chain was determined in a study of blood T cells in healthy people across ages. It was with a sample-barcoded 5' primer and a J-beta primer mix that a second PCR of roughly 6 to 11 cycles was run. A template-switch adaptor with 12 random nucleotides tagged each cDNA molecule. TCRdb analysed the 5' RACE reads with MiXCR anew, one entry per CDR3 protein. The sample lists over 550,000 distinct CDR3 sequences, approximately 30% occurring once. In germline, CDR1 is SGHRS, CDR2 YFSETQ. With 4 bases removed from V and 7 bases from J, the gap between germline ends came to 15 bases. The CDR3 extends over 14 amino acids. Each individual donor underwent a draw of roughly 10 milliliters of peripheral blood. Total RNA extraction produced at least 5 micrograms (per sample) for the study.

J is TRBJ2-1 and V is TRBV5-1, with D perhaps matching TRBD2 (6 bases). Sequencing input: blood. The source is a woman older than 75 in good health. The CDR3 reads CASSREPEGNEQFF. In DNA form, the CDR3 reads TGCGCCAGCAGCCGGGAGCCGGAGGGAAATGAGCAGTTCTTC.